This T cell receptor beta chain was retrieved from a study of blood T cell repertoires in COVID-19. Using immunoSEQ multiplex PCR, the repertoire was profiled, and TCRdb retains in-frame clones only, with some absent. The repertoire holds around 140,000 clones, with 88% as singletons. The specimen sequenced was peripheral blood. This TCR came from a man between 60 and 75 years old with active or convalescent COVID-19.

In DNA, the CDR3 is TGTGCCAGCTCCACCGGGACAGGGGGCAGGGAGCAGTACTTC. It specifies CASSTGTGGREQYF. The chain has TRBV18 and TRBJ2-7; TRBD1 agrees at 12 bases. The germline CDR1 and CDR2 sequences are KGHSH and LQKENI. The CDR3 is 14 residues long. V lost 6 bases, J lost 7 bases, and 7 bases stayed unmatched. The full variable domain, in which reference TRBV18 and TRBJ2-7 provide the parts outside the CDR3, is NAGVMQNPRHLVRRRGQEARLRCSPMKGHSHVYWYRQLPEEGLKFMVYLQKENIIDESGMPKERFSAEFPKEGPSILRIQQVVRGDSAAYFCASSTGTGGREQYFGPGTRLTVT.